The clone carrying this T cell receptor (beta chain) was seen once. These data are taken from a study of control samples from healthy donors and cancer patients. Some clones are missing from TCRdb's copy, which holds only in-frame ones; the method was immunoSEQ multiplex PCR. The sample lists roughly 120,000 clones; over 75% were seen once. CDR3 length: 19 amino acids. V lost 0 bases to trimming and J lost 0 bases; unmatched junction nucleotides: 9. Germline V CDR1 and CDR2: LGHNT, FRNRAP. The genes are TRBV12-5 and TRBJ2-1, with 9 bases that match TRBD2. The sample was blood. The receptor was derived from a human donor in good health. The donor label of this sample is uncertain. CDR3 protein: CASGLVVSRAGGSYNEQFF. The CDR3 nucleotides read TGTGCTAGTGGTTTGGTCGTAAGCCGAGCGGGGGGCTCCTACAATGAGCAGTTCTTC.